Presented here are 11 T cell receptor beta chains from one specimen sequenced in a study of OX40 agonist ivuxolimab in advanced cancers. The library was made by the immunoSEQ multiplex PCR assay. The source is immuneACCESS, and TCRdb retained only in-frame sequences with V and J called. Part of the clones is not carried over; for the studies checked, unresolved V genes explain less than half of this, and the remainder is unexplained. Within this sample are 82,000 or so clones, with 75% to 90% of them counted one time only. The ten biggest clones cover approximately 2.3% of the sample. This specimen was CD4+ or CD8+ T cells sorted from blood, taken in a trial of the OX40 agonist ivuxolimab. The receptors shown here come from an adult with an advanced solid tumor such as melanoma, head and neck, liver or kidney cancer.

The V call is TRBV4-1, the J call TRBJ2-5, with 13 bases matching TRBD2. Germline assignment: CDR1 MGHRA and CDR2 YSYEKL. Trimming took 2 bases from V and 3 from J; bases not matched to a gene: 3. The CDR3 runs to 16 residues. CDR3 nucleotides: TGCGCCAGCAGCCAAACTAGCGGGGGGGCCAAAGAGACCCAGTACTTC. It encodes CASSQTSGGAKETQYF.

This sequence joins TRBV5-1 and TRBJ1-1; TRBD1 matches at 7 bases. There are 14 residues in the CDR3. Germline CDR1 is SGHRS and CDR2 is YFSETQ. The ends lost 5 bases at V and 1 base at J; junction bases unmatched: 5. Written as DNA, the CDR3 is TGCGCCAGCAGACCCGGGACAGCGAACACTGAAGCTTTCTTT. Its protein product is CASRPGTANTEAFF.

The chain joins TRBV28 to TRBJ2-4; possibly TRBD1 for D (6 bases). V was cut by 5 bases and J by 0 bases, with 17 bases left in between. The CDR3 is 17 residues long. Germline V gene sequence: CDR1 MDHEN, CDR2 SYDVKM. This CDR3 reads CASSPKSGVIAKNIQYF. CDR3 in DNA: TGTGCCAGCAGTCCCAAATCAGGGGTAATAGCCAAAAACATTCAGTACTTC.

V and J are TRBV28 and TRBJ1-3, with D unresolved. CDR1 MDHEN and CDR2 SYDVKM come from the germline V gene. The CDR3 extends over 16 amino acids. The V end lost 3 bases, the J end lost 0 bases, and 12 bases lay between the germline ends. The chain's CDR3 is CASSFSGLSSGNTIYF. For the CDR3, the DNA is TGTGCCAGCAGTTTTTCCGGACTCTCCTCTGGAAACACCATATATTTT.

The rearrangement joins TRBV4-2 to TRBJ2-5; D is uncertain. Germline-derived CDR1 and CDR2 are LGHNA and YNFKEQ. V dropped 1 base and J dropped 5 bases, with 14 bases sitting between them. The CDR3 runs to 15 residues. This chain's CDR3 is CASSQAERPLETQYF. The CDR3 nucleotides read TGTGCCAGCAGCCAAGCGGAACGACCATTGGAGACCCAGTACTTC.

The CDR3 region has the DNA TGTGCCAGCAGCGCGGGACAGGGCGCCCACGAGCAGTACTTC. Its protein is CASSAGQGAHEQYF. V gene TRBV9 combines with J gene TRBJ2-7, with 9 bases identical to TRBD1. This CDR3 spans 14 amino acids. Germline V gives CDR1 SGDLS, CDR2 YYNGEE. Losses at the gene ends were 3 bases for V and 5 bases for J; bases not matched to a gene: 6.

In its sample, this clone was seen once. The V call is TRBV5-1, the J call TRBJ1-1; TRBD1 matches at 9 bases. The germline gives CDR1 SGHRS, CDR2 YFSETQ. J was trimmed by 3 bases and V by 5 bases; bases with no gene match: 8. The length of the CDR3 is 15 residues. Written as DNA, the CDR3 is TGCGCCAGCAGGTCCGGGACAGGGCTGGACACTGAAGCTTTCTTT. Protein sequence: CASRSGTGLDTEAFF. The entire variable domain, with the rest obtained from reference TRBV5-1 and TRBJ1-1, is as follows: KAGVTQTPRYLIKTRGQQVTLSCSPISGHRSVSWYQQTPGQGLQFLFEYFSETQRNKGNFPGRFSGRQFSNSRSEMNVSTLELGDSALYLCASRSGTGLDTEAFFGQGTRLTVV.

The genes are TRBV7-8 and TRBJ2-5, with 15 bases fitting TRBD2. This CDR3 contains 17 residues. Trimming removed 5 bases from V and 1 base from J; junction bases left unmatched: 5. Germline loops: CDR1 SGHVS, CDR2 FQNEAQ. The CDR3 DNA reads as TGTGCCAGCAGCCGGACTAGCGGGGGGGCCCTCCAAGAGACCCAGTACTTC. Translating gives CASSRTSGGALQETQYF.

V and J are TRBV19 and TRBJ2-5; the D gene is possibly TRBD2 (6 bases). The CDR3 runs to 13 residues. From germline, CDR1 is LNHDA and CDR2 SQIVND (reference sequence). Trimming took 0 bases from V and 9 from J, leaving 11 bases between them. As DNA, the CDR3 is TGTGCCAGTAGTATAGACCCGTCGGGGGCCCAGTACTTC. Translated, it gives CASSIDPSGAQYF.

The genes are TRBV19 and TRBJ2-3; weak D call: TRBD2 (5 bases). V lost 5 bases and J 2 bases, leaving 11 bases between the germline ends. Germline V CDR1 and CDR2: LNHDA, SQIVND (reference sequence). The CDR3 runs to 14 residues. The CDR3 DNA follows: TGTGCCAGTAGTTTGGGAGAATCCACAGATACGCAGTATTTT. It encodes CASSLGESTDTQYF.

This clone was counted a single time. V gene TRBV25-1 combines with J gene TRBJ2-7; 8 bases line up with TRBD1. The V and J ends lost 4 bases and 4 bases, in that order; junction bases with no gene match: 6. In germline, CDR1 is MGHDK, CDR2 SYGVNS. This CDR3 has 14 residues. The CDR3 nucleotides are TGTGCCAGCAGTGGACAGGGGAACCTATACGAGCAGTACTTC. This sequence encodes CASSGQGNLYEQYF.